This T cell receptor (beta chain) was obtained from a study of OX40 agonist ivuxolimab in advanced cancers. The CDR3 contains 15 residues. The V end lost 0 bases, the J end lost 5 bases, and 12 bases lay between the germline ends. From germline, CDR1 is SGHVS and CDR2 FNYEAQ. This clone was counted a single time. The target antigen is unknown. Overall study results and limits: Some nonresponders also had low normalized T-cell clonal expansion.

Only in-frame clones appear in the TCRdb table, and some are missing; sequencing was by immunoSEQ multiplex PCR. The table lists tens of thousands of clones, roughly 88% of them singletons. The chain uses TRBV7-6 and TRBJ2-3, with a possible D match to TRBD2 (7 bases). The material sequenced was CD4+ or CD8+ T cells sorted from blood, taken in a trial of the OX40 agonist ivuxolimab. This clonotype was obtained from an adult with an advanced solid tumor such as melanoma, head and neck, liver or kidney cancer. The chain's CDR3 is CASSLAGGRGDTQYF. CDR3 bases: TGTGCCAGCAGCTTAGCGGGGGGGCGAGGAGATACGCAGTATTTT.